One sample yielded the 17 T cell receptor beta chains listed below, sequenced in a study of Tregs in tolerant kidney transplant recipients. No antigen is known for these receptors. Some clones are missing from TCRdb's copy, which holds only in-frame ones; the method was immunoSEQ multiplex PCR. Counted here are approximately 8,700 clones, 45% to 55% occurring once; the ten biggest clones make up roughly 5.4%. The sample taken for sequencing was CD4+ T cells from blood cultured with allogeneic cells. These receptor sequences come from a human donor in good health.

Relative to its sample, this clone is medium-sized (0.01 to 0.1%). The genes are TRBV19 and TRBJ1-6; D is uncertain. The CDR3 has 14 residues. The germline gives CDR1 LNHDA, CDR2 SQIVND (reference sequence). The V end was cut by 5 bases, the J end by 10 bases, with 15 bases between. The chain's CDR3 is CASSEFLVRSPLHF. The CDR3 region has the DNA TGTGCCAGTAGTGAGTTTTTAGTGAGATCACCCCTCCACTTT.

In regard to this clone: This sequence may be a read error, since a much larger clone differs from it by one base. This sequence joins TRBV6-5 and TRBJ2-5; weak D call: TRBD2 (5 bases). Matching the DNA end better, TRBJ2-7 makes the J call doubtful. The CDR3 totals 11 residues. The germline CDR1 and CDR2 sequences are MNHEY and SVGAGI. The CDR3 coding sequence is TGTGCCAGCGGGAGAGTCTACGAGCAGTACTTC. Translated: CASGRVYEQYF.

This clone was observed a few times. This sequence joins TRBV11-2 and TRBJ1-3; D unresolved. Germline loops: CDR1 SGHAT, CDR2 FQNNGV. Trimming removed 6 bases at V and 4 bases at J, with 13 bases between. There are 14 residues in the CDR3. CDR3 region: CASRLPGYGNTIYF. The CDR3 DNA reads as TGTGCCAGCAGGCTCCCAGGCTACGGAAACACCATATATTTT.

The V gene is TRBV5-1, the J gene TRBJ1-2; D is uncertain. The CDR3 totals 13 residues. The germline V gene has CDR1 SGHRS and CDR2 YFSETQ. Trimming removed 0 bases at V and 6 bases at J, with 9 bases between. The CDR3 region is CASSLGMNHGYTF. The DNA of the CDR3 is TGCGCCAGCAGCTTGGGGATGAACCATGGCTACACCTTC.

In its sample, this clone is medium-sized. The V call is TRBV11-2, the J call TRBJ2-2; D is undetermined. Per germline, CDR1 SGHAT and CDR2 FQNNGV. The length of the CDR3 is 15 residues. The ends were cut back, 0 bases at V and 4 bases at J, with 9 bases in the middle. DNA of the CDR3: TGTGCCAGCAGCTTAGAGAGGAAGGGCACCGGGGAGCTGTTTTTT. This gives the protein CASSLERKGTGELFF.

J is TRBJ2-2 and V is TRBV6-4; 10 positions agree with TRBD2. Per the germline V gene, CDR1 is MRHNA and CDR2 is SNTAGT. The CDR3 covers 15 residues. J lost 4 bases, V lost 6 bases, and 5 bases had no gene match. The CDR3 protein is CASRTAGGRTGELFF. CDR3 coding DNA: TGTGCCAGCAGGACAGCGGGGGGGCGCACCGGGGAGCTGTTTTTT.

Ten or more counts support this clone. This chain uses TRBV11-1 with TRBJ1-1; D possibly corresponds to TRBD1 (5 bases). V dropped 4 bases and J dropped 0 bases, with 15 bases sitting between them. The germline CDR1 and CDR2 sequences are SGHAT and FQDESV (reference sequence). The CDR3 extends over 16 amino acids. CDR3 bases: TGTGCCAGCAGCTCAGAGGGGCCTAGAGTGAACACTGAAGCTTTCTTT. Encoded protein: CASSSEGPRVNTEAFF.

CDR3 sequence (DNA): TGTGCCAGCAGTTACTCTGGCAGCCTCCCCTACAATGAGCAGTTCTTC. Translation gives CASSYSGSLPYNEQFF. The chain has TRBV6-5 and TRBJ2-1; no reliable D call. This CDR3 is built from 16 residues. Trimming took off 0 bases at V and 2 bases at J, with 11 bases between the two ends. CDR1 is MNHEY and CDR2 is SVGAGI in the germline V gene.

This chain uses TRBV30 with TRBJ2-7, with 7 bases that match TRBD1. CDR1 GTSNPN and CDR2 SVGIG come from the germline V gene (reference sequence). Trimming removed 2 bases from V and 3 bases from J; junction bases left unmatched: 4. The CDR3 runs to 13 residues. The CDR3: CAWSSNRGYEQYF. Here the CDR3 DNA reads TGTGCCTGGAGTTCGAACAGGGGCTACGAGCAGTACTTC.

The rearrangement links TRBV4-2 to TRBJ1-5; no definite D call. There are 13 residues in the CDR3. V dropped 1 base and J dropped 10 bases, with 11 bases sitting between them. The germline V gene has CDR1 LGHNA and CDR2 YNFKEQ. The DNA of the CDR3 is TGTGCCAGCAGCCAAGGGGTAGGCGGACCCCAGCATTTT. Protein sequence: CASSQGVGGPQHF.

This chain joins TRBV5-5 and TRBJ1-2; D is uncertain. Germline-derived CDR1 and CDR2 are SGHKS and YYEKEE (reference sequence). The CDR3 covers 12 residues. V was trimmed by 0 bases and J by 10 bases, leaving 10 bases between them. CDR3 nucleotide sequence: TGTGCCAGCAGCTTGGCCGCCAGGAACTACACCTTC. Protein: CASSLAARNYTF.

This chain's CDR3 is CASSSPRVNYGYTF. The CDR3 bases are TGTGCCAGCAGCTCCCCCCGGGTCAACTATGGCTACACCTTC. This chain uses TRBV11-2 with TRBJ1-2, with unresolved D. Germline values: CDR1 SGHAT, CDR2 FQNNGV. This CDR3 comprises 14 residues. V lost 4 bases and J lost 2, with 11 bases in between.

This clone is medium-sized. The chain carries TRBV6-6 and TRBJ2-7; D may match TRBD1 or TRBD2 (6 bases each). CDR3 size: 15 residues. V lost 2 bases and J 2 bases, leaving 13 bases between the germline ends. Germline loops: CDR1 MNHNY, CDR2 SVGAGI (reference sequence). This chain's CDR3 is CASSYAGHHPYEQYF. The CDR3, as DNA: TGTGCCAGCAGTTACGCGGGACACCATCCCTACGAGCAGTACTTC.

The rearrangement joins TRBV19 to TRBJ2-7; TRBD2 might be the D (6 bases). In germline, CDR1 is LNHDA, CDR2 SQIVND (reference sequence). Deletions cut 5 bases from V and 7 bases from J, with 21 bases between. CDR3 length equals 15 residues. The CDR3 DNA is TGTGCCAGTAGTCCGTCGGGGGACCTCCTTTGGGAGCAGTACTTC. Protein sequence: CASSPSGDLLWEQYF.

This clone was found a few times. V gene TRBV29-1 combines with J gene TRBJ2-3; D is perhaps TRBD2 (5 bases). In germline, CDR1 is SQVTM, CDR2 ANQGSEA. Trimming took 3 bases from V and 0 from J, leaving 10 bases between them. The CDR3 loop spans 14 amino acids. The CDR3 nucleotides read TGCAGCGTTGAGGCTGGACTTAGCACAGATACGCAGTATTTT. Translating gives CSVEAGLSTDTQYF.

CDR3 bases: TGTGCCAGCAGATTTACTAGCGGGGGGGCCTTAGGGGAGCTGTTTTTT. Its protein is CASRFTSGGALGELFF. The rearrangement joins TRBV2 to TRBJ2-2; 13 nucleotides agree with TRBD2. Germline CDR1 is SNHLY and CDR2 is FYNNEI. V was pared by 6 bases and J by 8 bases, with 9 bases of the junction left unmatched. This CDR3 has 16 residues.

This chain joins TRBV14 and TRBJ1-2, with TRBD1 matching 8 bases. Germline V gene data show CDR1 as SGHDN and CDR2 as FVKESK. CDR3 length: 14 residues. Trimming at V came to 0 bases and at J to 8 bases, leaving 5 bases not matched to a gene. CDR3 nucleotide sequence: TGTGCCAGCAGCCAAGATCTGGACAGGGTCGGCTACACCTTC. Amino acids: CASSQDLDRVGYTF.